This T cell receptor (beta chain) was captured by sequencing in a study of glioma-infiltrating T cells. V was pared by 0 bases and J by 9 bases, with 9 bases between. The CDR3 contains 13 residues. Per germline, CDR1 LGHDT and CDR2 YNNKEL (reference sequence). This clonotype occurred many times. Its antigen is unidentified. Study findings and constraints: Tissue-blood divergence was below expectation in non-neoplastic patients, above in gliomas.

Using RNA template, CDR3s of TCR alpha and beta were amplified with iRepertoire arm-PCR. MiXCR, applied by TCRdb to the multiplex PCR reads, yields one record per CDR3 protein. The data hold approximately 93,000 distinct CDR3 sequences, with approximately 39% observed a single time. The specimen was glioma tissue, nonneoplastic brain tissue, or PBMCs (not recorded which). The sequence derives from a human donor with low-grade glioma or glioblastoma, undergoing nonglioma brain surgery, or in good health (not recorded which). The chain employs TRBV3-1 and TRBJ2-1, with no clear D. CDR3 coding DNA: TGTGCCAGCAGCCAAGATGTTAAAGGTGAGCAGTTCTTC. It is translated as CASSQDVKGEQFF.